The rows below give T cell receptor beta chains drawn from one sample of a study of shared clonotypes between healthy human individuals. TCRdb's table, derived via immunoSEQ multiplex PCR, lists solely in-frame clones and lacks some. The repertoire includes 2 million to 2.5 million clones, approximately 96% of them detected once, and approximately 0.13% sits in the top ten. The sample comprised naive CD4+ T cells sorted from blood. Receptor source: a man aged 18 to 30 in good health. Both conserved end residues are part of each CDR3. A D gene is named only where the DNA matches it firmly. The size field is filled for only some rows; it gives once, few, many or a size class.

size	V	J	D	CDR3	DNA
-	TRBV12-5	TRBJ1-1	-	CASGLAPGATEAFF	TGTGCTAGTGGTTTGGCCCCAGGGGCCACTGAAGCTTTCTTT
-	TRBV2	TRBJ2-1	-	CASSDQYEQFF	TGTGCCAGCAGTGATCAGTATGAGCAGTTCTTC
-	TRBV5-1	TRBJ2-7	TRBD1	CASSEQGSSYEQYF	TGCGCCAGCAGCGAACAGGGGAGCTCCTACGAGCAGTACTTC
once	TRBV7-2	TRBJ1-4	TRBD1	CASSPGTGGHGKLFF	TGTGCCAGCAGCCCCGGGACAGGGGGCCATGGAAAACTGTTTTTT
-	TRBV6-4	TRBJ1-2	-	CASSDSALGRANGYTF	TGTGCCAGCAGTGATTCCGCCCTGGGCCGGGCCAATGGCTACACCTTC
once	TRBV6-5	TRBJ1-5	-	CASRQRVEGNQPQHF	TGTGCCAGCAGGCAAAGGGTCGAGGGCAATCAGCCCCAGCATTTT
-	TRBV7-6	TRBJ2-2	TRBD2	CASSPRLAGGRENTGELFF	TGTGCCAGCAGCCCTAGACTAGCGGGGGGCCGAGAGAACACCGGGGAGCTGTTTTTT
-	TRBV7-2	TRBJ2-7	TRBD2	CASSFSSGISEQYF	TGTGCCAGCAGCTTCTCTAGCGGGATTAGCGAGCAGTACTTC
-	TRBV30	TRBJ1-6	TRBD1	CAWSPGQFLSSYNSPLHF	TGTGCCTGGAGCCCGGGACAGTTCCTCAGCTCCTATAATTCACCCCTCCACTTT
-	TRBV28	TRBJ2-1	TRBD2	CASSRAGGGYEQFF	TGTGCCAGCAGTCGGGCGGGAGGTGGTTATGAGCAGTTCTTC
-	TRBV7-9	TRBJ1-3	-	CASSLHGSGNTIYF	TGTGCCAGCAGCTTACACGGCTCTGGAAACACCATATATTTT
once	TRBV7-9	TRBJ1-2	-	CASSPLRDVVYGYTF	TGTGCCAGCAGCCCACTCCGGGATGTTGTCTATGGCTACACCTTC
-	TRBV7-9	TRBJ2-1	-	CASSFPNIYNEQFF	TGTGCCAGCAGCTTTCCTAATATCTACAATGAGCAGTTCTTC
-	TRBV18	TRBJ2-7	-	CASSRSGTNSYEQYF	TGTGCCAGCTCGCGGTCCGGGACAAACTCCTACGAGCAGTACTTC
-	TRBV6-6	TRBJ1-1	-	CASSQDTEAFF	TGTGCCAGCAGTCAGGACACTGAAGCTTTCTTT
-	TRBV15	TRBJ1-2	-	CATSMAGNYGYTF	TGTGCCACCAGCATGGCGGGGAACTATGGCTACACCTTC
-	TRBV5-6	TRBJ2-7	TRBD1	CASSPRQGSYEQYF	TGTGCCAGCAGTCCGAGACAGGGATCCTACGAGCAGTACTTC
-	TRBV19	TRBJ1-2	TRBD1	CASSTGQGRGYTF	TGTGCCAGTAGTACCGGACAGGGTCGAGGCTACACCTTC
-	TRBV30	TRBJ1-1	-	CAWSLQGNTEAFF	TGTGCCTGGAGTCTACAGGGGAACACTGAAGCTTTCTTT
-	TRBV5-1	TRBJ2-3	TRBD1	CASMPTGVSTDTQYF	TGCGCCAGCATGCCGACAGGGGTCAGCACAGATACGCAGTATTTT
-	TRBV29-1	TRBJ1-1	TRBD1	CSVEGQGTEAFF	TGCAGCGTTGAAGGACAGGGGACTGAAGCTTTCTTT
-	TRBV18	TRBJ1-5	-	CASSPGSGQYNQPQHF	TGTGCCAGCTCACCGGGGAGCGGACAGTATAATCAGCCCCAGCATTTT
-	TRBV9	TRBJ1-6	-	CASSGRAGRPDSPLHF	TGTGCCAGCAGCGGAAGGGCGGGCCGGCCCGATTCACCCCTCCACTTT
-	TRBV4-1	TRBJ1-6	-	CASSQDLGFNSPLHF	TGCGCCAGCAGCCAAGATCTGGGATTTAATTCACCCCTCCACTTT
-	TRBV5-4	TRBJ2-7	-	CASSLGTNEQYF	TGTGCCAGCAGCCTTGGGACCAACGAGCAGTACTTC
-	TRBV19	TRBJ1-1	TRBD1	CASRDDRGGTEAFF	TGTGCCAGTAGAGATGACAGGGGAGGCACTGAAGCTTTCTTT
-	TRBV5-4	TRBJ1-1	-	CASSLLDTEAFF	TGTGCCAGCAGCCTGTTGGACACTGAAGCTTTCTTT
-	TRBV30	TRBJ2-5	-	CAWSVGSRRETQYF	TGTGCCTGGAGTGTAGGGTCACGCCGGGAGACCCAGTACTTC
once	TRBV5-1	TRBJ2-5	TRBD2	CASSASSGVSRETQYF	TGCGCCAGCAGTGCGTCTAGCGGGGTCAGCAGGGAGACCCAGTACTTC
-	TRBV5-1	TRBJ2-1	TRBD1	CASMTGGSAGVSHEQFF	TGCGCCAGCATGACAGGGGGCTCAGCGGGAGTCTCTCATGAGCAGTTCTTC
-	TRBV5-4	TRBJ2-7	TRBD1	CASSLGQGVSYEQYF	TGTGCCAGCAGCTTGGGTCAGGGGGTATCCTACGAGCAGTACTTC
-	TRBV11-2	TRBJ2-7	-	CASSLEQGWTYEQYF	TGTGCCAGCAGCTTAGAGCAGGGTTGGACCTACGAGCAGTACTTC